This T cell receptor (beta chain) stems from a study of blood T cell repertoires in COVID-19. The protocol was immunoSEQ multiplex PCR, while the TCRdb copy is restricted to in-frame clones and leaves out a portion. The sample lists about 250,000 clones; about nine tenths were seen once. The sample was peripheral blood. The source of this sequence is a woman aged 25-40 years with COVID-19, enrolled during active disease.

DNA of the CDR3: TGTGCCAGTGCCTGGACAGACTACAATGAGCAGTTCTTC. Translation: CASAWTDYNEQFF. The rearrangement uses TRBV19 and TRBJ2-1; tentative D call: TRBD1 (6 bases). Germline assignment: CDR1 LNHDA and CDR2 SQIVND (reference sequence). This CDR3 has 13 residues. V dropped 8 bases and J dropped 3 bases, with 11 bases sitting between them.